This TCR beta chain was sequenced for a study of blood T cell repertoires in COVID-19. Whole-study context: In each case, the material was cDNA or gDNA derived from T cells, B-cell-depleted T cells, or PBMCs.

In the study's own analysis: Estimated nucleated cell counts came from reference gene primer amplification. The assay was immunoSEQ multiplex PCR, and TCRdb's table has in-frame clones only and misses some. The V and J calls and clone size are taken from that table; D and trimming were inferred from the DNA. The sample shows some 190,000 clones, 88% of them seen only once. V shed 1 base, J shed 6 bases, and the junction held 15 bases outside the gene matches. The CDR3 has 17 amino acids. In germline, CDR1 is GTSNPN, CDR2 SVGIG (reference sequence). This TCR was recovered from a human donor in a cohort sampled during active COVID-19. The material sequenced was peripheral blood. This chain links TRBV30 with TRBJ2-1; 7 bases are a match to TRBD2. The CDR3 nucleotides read TGTGCCTGGAGTGAGTTTCTAGCGGAGGGGACCCGCAATGAGCAGTTCTTC. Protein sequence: CAWSEFLAEGTRNEQFF.